The 23 T cell receptor beta chains reported below all come from one sample, sequenced in a study of beta chain features in type 1 diabetes. Expressed TCRB transcripts got sequenced, as all isolated RNA was reverse transcribed. Some clones are missing from TCRdb's copy, which holds only in-frame ones; the method was immunoSEQ multiplex PCR. The table lists 970,000 or so clones, around a sixth of them singletons. The source material was naive CD4+ T cells from blood. The receptors derive from a woman between 18 and 30 years old in good health.

This clone has more than one count but fewer than ten. The chain is built from TRBV7-2 and TRBJ2-3; D unclear. The CDR3 spans 15 residues. CDR1 and CDR2 (germline): SGHTA, FQGNSA. Trimming took 1 base from V and 0 from J, leaving 8 bases between them. Written as DNA, the CDR3 is TGTGCCAGCAGCTTAGTCCTGGTGAGCACAGATACGCAGTATTTT. Residues: CASSLVLVSTDTQYF. Full variable domain (outside the CDR3, taken from reference TRBV7-2 and TRBJ2-3): GAGVSQSPSNKVTEKGKDVELRCDPISGHTALYWYRQSLGQGLEFLIYFQGNSAPDKSGLPSDRFSAERTGGSVSTLTIQRTQQEDSAVYLCASSLVLVSTDTQYFGPGTRLTVL.

The chain joins TRBV19 to TRBJ2-2; the D gene is possibly TRBD2 (5 bases). CDR1 and CDR2 (germline): LNHDA, SQIVND (reference sequence). The length of the CDR3 is 15 residues. The V and J ends lost 6 bases and 5 bases respectively, with 16 bases between them. CDR3 nucleotide sequence: TGTGCCAGTAGACGGGGTTTTACGAGGACCGGGGAGCTGTTTTTT. Residues: CASRRGFTRTGELFF.

This clone has more than one count but fewer than ten. This chain links TRBV7-2 with TRBJ2-7; tentatively, D is TRBD1 (6 bases). The CDR3 is 14 amino acids. V was cut by 4 bases and J by 3 bases, with 13 bases left in between. Germline V lookup: CDR1 SGHTA, CDR2 FQGNSA. CDR3 sequence: CASSSGTTVYEQYF. The CDR3 nucleotides are TGTGCCAGCAGCTCGGGGACAACGGTCTACGAGCAGTACTTC.

This clone turned up a few times. The chain uses TRBV2 and TRBJ2-2; 10 bases align to TRBD2. The CDR3 length is 16 residues. CDR1 SNHLY and CDR2 FYNNEI come from the germline V gene. With 8 bases clipped from V and 5 bases from J, the junction kept 11 bases outside the gene matches. Here the CDR3 reads CASGGSKGLATGELFF. The CDR3 DNA sequence: TGTGCCAGCGGAGGAAGCAAGGGACTAGCGACCGGGGAGCTGTTTTTT.

This clone was counted between two and nine times. The chain links TRBV6-6 to TRBJ2-1; D not resolved. V lost 5 bases to trimming and J lost 9 bases, with 17 bases between them. Germline loops: CDR1 MNHNY, CDR2 SVGAGI (reference sequence). There are 14 residues in the CDR3. The CDR3 nucleotides read TGTGCCAGCAGTACGAGCCCGGGCCCGGGTGAGCAGTTCTTC. Translation: CASSTSPGPGEQFF.

The gene calls are TRBV6-6 and TRBJ1-2; possibly TRBD1 for D (6 bases). V lost 5 bases to trimming and J lost 8 bases, with 15 bases between them. Looked up from germline, CDR1 is MNHNY and CDR2 is SVGAGI (reference sequence). The CDR3 consists of 13 residues. Here the CDR3 reads CASSIVGGLGYTF. The CDR3 nucleotides read TGTGCCAGCAGTATCGTCGGGGGGCTGGGCTACACCTTC.

The V gene is TRBV4-1, the J gene TRBJ2-5; tentatively, D is TRBD2 (5 bases). CDR3 length: 16 residues. CDR1 MGHRA and CDR2 YSYEKL come from the germline V gene. Trimming removed 1 base at V and 5 bases at J, with 17 bases between. CDR3 protein: CASSQGARRGSETQYF. The CDR3 DNA reads as TGCGCCAGCAGCCAAGGGGCTCGTCGCGGGTCGGAGACCCAGTACTTC.

The J gene is TRBJ2-7, the V gene TRBV6-1, with no clear D. The germline V gene encodes CDR1 MNHNS and CDR2 SASEGT. V lost 1 base and J lost 0, with 4 bases in between. The CDR3 is made up of 13 amino acids. CDR3 sequence (DNA): TGTGCCAGCAGTGAAGGCGCCTCCTACGAGCAGTACTTC. Amino acids: CASSEGASYEQYF.

This clone turned up a few times. The chain couples TRBV7-9 to TRBJ2-6; D unresolved. Germline V gives CDR1 SEHNR, CDR2 FQNEAQ (reference sequence). Between the trimmed V and J ends, which lost 5 bases and 4 bases, there was a span of 18 bases. The CDR3 covers 17 residues. The CDR3 protein is CASSANSGASGANVLTF. The CDR3 DNA follows: TGTGCCAGCAGCGCTAACTCGGGCGCGTCGGGGGCCAACGTCCTGACTTTC.

The rearrangement uses TRBV2 and TRBJ1-1; D is unresolved. Deletions cut 5 bases from V and 5 bases from J, with 15 bases between. This CDR3 comprises 14 residues. Germline CDR1 reads SNHLY; CDR2 reads FYNNEI. CDR3 loop: CASSFYEVGTEAFF. CDR3 nucleotides: TGTGCCAGCAGTTTCTATGAAGTCGGGACTGAAGCTTTCTTT.

This clone was counted only a few times. The chain has TRBV9 and TRBJ1-2; no clear D gene. The V end lost 3 bases, the J end lost 8 bases, and 14 bases lay between the germline ends. CDR1 is SGDLS, CDR2 YYNGEE, per germline. This CDR3 is built from 13 residues. The CDR3, as DNA: TGTGCCAGCAGCGCCACCTCAGTGGGAGGCTACACCTTC. It translates to CASSATSVGGYTF. Based on the CDR3 plus reference TRBV9 and TRBJ1-2, the full variable domain is DSGVTQTPKHLITATGQRVTLRCSPRSGDLSVYWYQQSLDQGLQFLIQYYNGEERAKGNILERFSAQQFPDLHSELNLSSLELGDSALYFCASSATSVGGYTFGSGTRLTVV.

This clone has a handful of counts. The chain uses TRBV29-1 and TRBJ1-1, with TRBD1 as a possible D gene (6 bases). V was clipped by 2 bases and J by 2 bases, with 15 bases between them. The CDR3 has 15 amino acids. Per the germline V gene, CDR1 is SQVTM and CDR2 is ANQGSEA. The CDR3: CSVETMRDKNTEAFF. The CDR3 nucleotides read TGCAGCGTTGAAACGATGAGGGACAAAAACACTGAAGCTTTCTTT.

This chain joins TRBV6-1 and TRBJ2-5, with TRBD1 matching over 8 bases. The ends lost 6 bases at V and 8 bases at J; junction bases unmatched: 11. Germline-derived CDR1 and CDR2 are MNHNS and SASEGT. CDR3 length: 14 amino acids. The CDR3 nucleotides are TGTGCCAGCAGGCCGACAGGGGACGTAAATACCCAGTACTTC. This encodes CASRPTGDVNTQYF.

This clone occurred a few times. J is TRBJ1-3 and V is TRBV15; D remains unclear. The CDR3 covers 12 residues. Trimming left V 0 bases short and J 8 bases short, with 5 bases between. CDR1 is LNHNV and CDR2 is YYDKDF in the germline V gene (reference sequence). CDR3 residues: CATSRDRDTIYF. CDR3 nucleotide sequence: TGTGCCACCAGCAGAGATCGCGACACCATATATTTT.

This clone was detected many times. The V gene is TRBV10-3, the J gene TRBJ2-4; a possible D gene is TRBD2 (6 bases). Trimming removed 4 bases at V and 8 bases at J, with 9 bases between. The CDR3 has 12 amino acids. Germline CDR1 ENHRY, CDR2 SYGVKD. CDR3 nucleotides: TGTGCCATCAGTGGTACGGGAGACATTCAGTACTTC. Protein product: CAISGTGDIQYF.

V gene TRBV15 combines with J gene TRBJ2-6; TRBD1 is a possible D gene (6 bases). The CDR3 length is 20 residues. CDR1 and CDR2 from the germline V gene are LNHNV and YYDKDF (reference sequence). V lost 0 bases to trimming and J lost 0 bases, with 18 bases between them. The CDR3 here is CATSRERSSRQASGANVLTF. The CDR3 bases are TGTGCCACCAGCAGAGAACGCTCGTCGAGACAGGCCTCTGGGGCCAACGTCCTGACTTTC.

The rearrangement uses TRBV20-1 and TRBJ2-7; TRBD2 might be the D (5 bases). CDR1 is DFQATT and CDR2 is SNEGSKA in the germline V gene (reference sequence). Trimming removed 8 bases from V and 7 bases from J, with 15 bases in between. This CDR3 has 11 amino acids. CDR3 in DNA: TGCAGTTCCAGCGGTGTTTGGGAGCAGTACTTC. Translation: CSSSGVWEQYF.

This clone has more than one count but fewer than ten. This sequence joins TRBV5-1 and TRBJ2-1; D not certain. V dropped 0 bases and J dropped 5 bases, with 3 bases sitting between them. The CDR3 extends over 12 amino acids. Germline V lookup: CDR1 SGHRS, CDR2 YFSETQ. The CDR3 reads CASSLENNEQFF. CDR3 bases: TGCGCCAGCAGCTTGGAAAACAATGAGCAGTTCTTC.

Ten or more counts support this clone. The chain has TRBV10-3 and TRBJ1-1; weak D call: TRBD1 (5 bases). CDR3 length equals 13 residues. The V and J ends lost 6 bases and 3 bases respectively, with 11 bases between them. Germline CDR1 and CDR2: ENHRY and SYGVKD. CDR3 sequence reads: CAIRTVVYTEAFF. Here the CDR3 DNA reads TGTGCCATCAGGACAGTCGTTTACACTGAAGCTTTCTTT.

This clone was seen once. This sequence joins TRBV6-5 and TRBJ2-4; tentative D call: TRBD1 (6 bases). Germline V gives CDR1 MNHEY, CDR2 SVGAGI. V gave up 7 bases and J gave up 1 base, with 11 bases separating them. CDR3 size: 14 residues. The CDR3: CASKAGVAKNIQYF. The DNA of the CDR3 is TGTGCCAGCAAAGCAGGGGTGGCCAAAAACATTCAGTACTTC.

The chain recombines TRBV7-2 with TRBJ1-2; possible D gene TRBD1, 5 bases. The germline V gene has CDR1 SGHTA and CDR2 FQGNSA. The CDR3 sequence is 14 residues long. Trimming shortened V by 5 bases and J by 0 bases, and 10 bases separated the two germline ends. The CDR3 sequence is CASSRGRANYGYTF. The CDR3 DNA reads TGTGCCAGCAGCCGGGGACGTGCTAACTATGGCTACACCTTC. Looking up the rest from reference TRBV7-2 and TRBJ1-2 gives the full variable domain: GAGVSQSPSNKVTEKGKDVELRCDPISGHTALYWYRQSLGQGLEFLIYFQGNSAPDKSGLPSDRFSAERTGGSVSTLTIQRTQQEDSAVYLCASSRGRANYGYTFGSGTRLTVV.

The chain carries TRBV19 and TRBJ1-5, with 10 bases matching TRBD1. V shed 6 bases and J 9 bases; nucleotides not matched to a gene: 5. The germline CDR1 and CDR2 sequences are LNHDA and SQIVND (reference sequence). The CDR3 loop spans 13 amino acids. The CDR3 DNA sequence: TGTGCCAGTAGGGACAGGGGGGGTTGGCCCCAGCATTTT. Translation gives CASRDRGGWPQHF.

The chain carries TRBV28 and TRBJ2-7, with 7 positions matching TRBD2. Germline CDR1 reads MDHEN; CDR2 reads SYDVKM. The CDR3 extends over 13 amino acids. V lost 6 bases and J lost 4; bases outside the gene matches: 6. Written as DNA, the CDR3 is TGTGCCAGCAGGCGGGAGTCTGTGTACGAGCAGTACTTC. Translation gives CASRRESVYEQYF.